What follows are 5 T cell receptor beta chains derived from one specimen sequenced in a study of T cells after yellow fever vaccination. A single record per CDR3 protein comes from TCRdb applying MiXCR to the 5' RACE reads. The sample contains 46,000 or so distinct CDR3 sequences, around 6.8% of which appear only once. Here the sequenced sample was PBMCs, either bulk or a sorted T-cell subset (CD4+, CD8+, memory, or dextramer-sorted; not recorded which), taken 45 days after the yellow fever booster vaccination. The receptors derive from a man aged 25 to 40 who received the YFV17D yellow fever vaccine.

V and J are TRBV18 and TRBJ2-1; TRBD2 matches 11 bases. The junction had 17 bases not matched to a gene; V was cut back by 3 bases and J by 10 bases. The CDR3 sequence is 18 residues long. CDR1 and CDR2 (germline): KGHSH, LQKENI. The CDR3, as DNA: TGTGCCAGCTCACCCAAAACTCTAGCGGGAGGACCACGGGGGGAGCAGTTCTTC. It translates to CASSPKTLAGGPRGEQFF. Together with reference TRBV18 and TRBJ2-1, the CDR3 gives the full variable domain: NAGVMQNPRHLVRRRGQEARLRCSPMKGHSHVYWYRQLPEEGLKFMVYLQKENIIDESGMPKERFSAEFPKEGPSILRIQQVVRGDSAAYFCASSPKTLAGGPRGEQFFGPGTRLTVL.

This clonotype was found many times. The chain recombines TRBV5-1 with TRBJ2-7; TRBD1 matches at 10 bases. Germline loops: CDR1 SGHRS, CDR2 YFSETQ. The ends lost 4 bases at V and 5 bases at J; junction bases unmatched: 6. This CDR3 spans 14 amino acids. Here the CDR3 reads CASSPLGTGDEQYF. DNA for the CDR3: TGCGCCAGCAGCCCCTTAGGGACAGGGGACGAGCAGTACTTC. Variable domain in full (rest from reference TRBV5-1 and TRBJ2-7): KAGVTQTPRYLIKTRGQQVTLSCSPISGHRSVSWYQQTPGQGLQFLFEYFSETQRNKGNFPGRFSGRQFSNSRSEMNVSTLELGDSALYLCASSPLGTGDEQYFGPGTRLTVT.

In its sample, this clonotype was seen a few times. The chain has TRBV6-5 and TRBJ1-5; D is ambiguous. Germline CDR1 and CDR2: MNHEY and SVGAGI. The CDR3 is made up of 14 amino acids. The V gene lost 6 bases and the J gene lost 4 bases, with 13 bases spanning the gap. CDR3 coding DNA: TGTGCCAGCAGCCCCCAATCGGGGAATCAGCCCCAGCATTTT. It specifies CASSPQSGNQPQHF.

At least ten counts were recorded for this clonotype. V gene TRBV24-1 combines with J gene TRBJ1-5; D is perhaps TRBD1 (5 bases). This CDR3 has 13 residues. Germline assignment: CDR1 KGHDR and CDR2 SFDVKD. V shed 9 bases and J shed 4 bases, with 12 bases lying between them. The CDR3 DNA follows: TGTGCCACCGGCCTCGGGGGGAATCAGCCCCAGCATTTT. Amino acids: CATGLGGNQPQHF.

Many counts were recorded for this clonotype. The chain combines TRBV7-9 with TRBJ2-5, with 9 bases aligning to TRBD1. The CDR3 runs to 15 residues. Germline CDR1 and CDR2: SEHNR and FQNEAQ (reference sequence). Germline trimming cut 8 bases from V and 4 bases from J; bases unmatched to any gene: 11. In DNA, the CDR3 is TGTGCCAGCGATTACTCCGGGACAGGGACAGAGACCCAGTACTTC. Amino acids: CASDYSGTGTETQYF.